This entry describes one TCR beta chain. This receptor's antigen is unknown. It has no much larger one-base neighbor in the sample; base qualities were not kept. Library construction relied on the immunoSEQ multiplex PCR assay. For most patients, genomic DNA was isolated with the Qiagen DNeasy Blood and Tissue Kit and shipped frozen to Adaptive Biotechnologies for TCR sequencing. High-throughput TCR-beta CDR3 sequencing of genomic DNA from most patients was performed by Adaptive Biotechnologies. The published analysis was carried out like this. Adaptive's ImmunoSEQ software was the source of the TCR sequencing data for over 15 patients, while a few other patients were processed with MiXCR and VDJtools. CD4 versus CD8 sorting errors were corrected by removing sequences found in both subsets at a frequency ratio below 5:1. CDR3 nucleotide sequences shared by donor and recipient were removed because the origin of these sequences could not be assigned. To count as alloreactive, a clone needed at least 2-fold expansion over unstimulated cells and a minimum CFSE-low frequency of 0.002% (template counts) or 0.001% (read counts). A clone was considered mappable if detected in the sequenced pre-transplant spleen, lymph node, or MLR CFSE-low populations of the donor or recipient. Cumulative frequency of alloreactive clones was calculated as a percentage of all sequences weighted by copy number. The source is immuneACCESS, and TCRdb retained only in-frame sequences with V and J called. Part of the clones is not carried over; for the studies checked, unresolved V genes explain less than half of this, and the remainder is unexplained. That table furnishes V, J and clone size, whereas the DNA furnished D and trimming. Across this sample there are about 89,000 clones, with around 90% seen only once. The ten most abundant clones make up about 0.29% of the sample.

The source of the sample is a study of graft-versus-host responses after intestinal transplantation (dated by TCRdb to about 2021). Regarding the complete study: Multivisceral, liver-intestinal, or isolated intestinal transplants were received by the recipients. Donor T cell macrochimerism was defined as a peak of at least 4% donor T cells among recipient peripheral blood mononuclear cells. Every recipient was given anti-thymocyte globulin induction, then maintenance tacrolimus and steroids for roughly 3 years. To identify alloreactive clones, pre-transplant mixed lymphocyte reaction products were sequenced and compared with unstimulated pre-transplant donor and recipient T cells. The cohort enrolled 20 to 30 intestinal transplant recipients, one of whom was a retransplant, and 3 patients without pretransplant specimens were excluded. After intestinal transplantation, graft-versus-host and host-versus-graft alloreactive T cell clones in the graft, circulation and bone marrow were tracked using bulk TCR-beta CDR3 sequencing. Samples from a few later patients were sequenced in-house on an Illumina MiSeq with MiXCR processing rather than by the commercial service. The paper's findings and limits, for the study overall: The relatively low number and heterogeneity of intestinal transplant patients limited the conclusions. In patients with donor T cell macrochimerism, the allografts had high GvH to HvG T cell clonal ratios. GvH clones turned up in recipient bone marrow, with some appearing earlier in ileal mucosa or blood, a pattern consistent with an intestinal mucosal origin. Early after transplant, declines in HvG clones were associated with peak levels of circulating GvH clones.

The CDR3 runs 16 amino acids, cysteine and phenylalanine included. Here the CDR3 DNA is all that survives: 48 bases in frame from base 1. The V and J ends are trimmed by 1 base and 3 bases, leaving 16 bases between them. In the germline V gene, CDR1 corresponds to SGHRS and CDR2 to YFSETQ. The sample's time point label, in plain terms: cells obtained before transplantation from donor or recipient. CD3+CD4+ and CD3+CD8+ populations were FACS-sorted from unstimulated pre-transplant donor and recipient cells taken from spleen or lymph nodes. The clonotype comes from a human donor who received an intestinal transplant. The chain is made from TRBV5-1 and TRBJ1-2; there is no confident call for the D gene. Sequencing used unstimulated CD4+ T cells sorted from spleen or lymph node cells, obtained before intestinal transplant. The CDR3 protein is CASSLLEGRPDYGYTF. In nucleotides, the sequence is TGCGCCAGCAGCTTGTTGGAAGGGCGACCAGACTATGGCTACACCTTC.